A selection of T cell receptor beta chains follows, all from one sample in a study of blood T cells in healthy people across ages. MiXCR was run by TCRdb on the 5' RACE reads, yielding one entry per CDR3 protein. The sample has about 970,000 distinct CDR3 sequences, roughly 50% seen once. The material sequenced was blood. These TCRs come from a woman between 55 and 75 years old in good health. Both conserved end residues are part of each CDR3. The D gene is left open where the match is weak. Size values are once, few and many counts, or a class for expanded clones, and some rows have none.

>TRBV6-6|few|TRBD2|TRBJ2-1
TGTGCCAGCAGTTACTCGCCTAGCGGGAGCCTCTACAATGAGCAGTTCTTC
CASSYSPSGSLYNEQFF
>TRBV30|-|-|TRBJ2-7
TGTGCCTGGAGCCCCGCGGCCGACGAGCAGTACTTC
CAWSPAADEQYF
>TRBV20-1|-|-|TRBJ2-7
TGCAGTGCTAGAGATTACTACGAGCAGTACTTC
CSARDYYEQYF
>TRBV25-1|-|TRBD1|TRBJ1-1
TGTGCCAGCAGTGATGAGACAGGGACAGAACTCGAAGCTTTCTTT
CASSDETGTELEAFF
>TRBV20-1|few|TRBD2|TRBJ2-1
TGCAGTGCGGGACCGGGACTAGCCTTCCCCACACAGTTCTTC
CSAGPGLAFPTQFF
>TRBV10-1|-|TRBD1|TRBJ1-2
TGCGCCAGCAGTGAGAGGGGGCTCCCACAGGGTCCGATCTATGGCTACACCTTC
CASSERGLPQGPIYGYTF
>TRBV5-6|-|-|TRBJ2-5
TGTGCCAGCCAACAGCTCCAAGAGACCCAGTACTTC
CASQQLQETQYF
>TRBV30|-|TRBD1|TRBJ1-2
TGTGCCTGGCAAAGACAGGGTAGTTATGGCTACACCTTC
CAWQRQGSYGYTF
>TRBV20-1|-|TRBD2|TRBJ2-1
TGCAGTGCTAACCCCGGGACTAGCGGGAGAAATGAGCAGTTCTTC
CSANPGTSGRNEQFF
>TRBV29-1|few|-|TRBJ2-7
TGCAGCGTTGTAGCAGGGAACTCCTACGAGCAGTACTTC
CSVVAGNSYEQYF
>TRBV28|once|-|TRBJ2-1
TGTGCCAGCAGGGCCCCACAGGGATACAATGAGCAGTTCTTC
CASRAPQGYNEQFF
>TRBV7-2|-|TRBD2|TRBJ2-7
TGTGCCAGCAGCCGTAACCCCAAAACTAGCGGGAGCTCCTACGATCAGTACTTC
CASSRNPKTSGSSYDQYF
>TRBV10-3|-|-|TRBJ1-2
TGTGCCATCAGTGATCAGGGGAGAAGGAAATATGGCTACACCTTC
CAISDQGRRKYGYTF
>TRBV27|few|TRBD2|TRBJ2-7
TGTGCCAGCAGTGGGGGAGTGGGAGGGCGCTACGAGCAGTACTTC
CASSGGVGGRYEQYF
>TRBV20-1|-|-|TRBJ1-5
TGCAGTGCTAATTCCGGGTTAGGGAATCAGCCCCAGCATTTT
CSANSGLGNQPQHF
>TRBV20-1|-|-|TRBJ2-1
TGCAGTGCTAGTCCTGATTACAATGAGCAGTTCTTC
CSASPDYNEQFF
>TRBV6-2/TRBV6-3|-|TRBD1|TRBJ2-7
TGTGCCAGCACACGACAGGGAGCTCACGAGCAGTACTTC
CASTRQGAHEQYF
>TRBV11-3|once|TRBD2|TRBJ2-1
TGTGCCAGCAGCTTTAGCGGGAAGTCCGATGAGCAGTTCTTC
CASSFSGKSDEQFF
>TRBV28|few|-|TRBJ2-5
TGTGCCAGCCTACCCGTTGGGCAGTACCAAGAGACCCAGTACTTC
CASLPVGQYQETQYF
>TRBV7-9|-|-|TRBJ2-7
TGTGCCAGCAGCTTAGGGGGTCCGGGGTCCTACGAGCAGTACTTC
CASSLGGPGSYEQYF
>TRBV6-5|few|-|TRBJ2-1
TGTGCCAGCAGTCCTAGCCACAATGAGCAGTTCTTC
CASSPSHNEQFF
>TRBV20-1|-|-|TRBJ1-4
TGCAGTGACGCACTTGAAAAACTGTTTTTT
CSDALEKLFF
>TRBV14|-|-|TRBJ2-7
TGTGCCAGCAGCCAAGCTCACTGGGAAGGGGTGGGCTACGAGCAGTACTTC
CASSQAHWEGVGYEQYF
>TRBV30|-|-|TRBJ1-5
TGTGCCTGGAGGCAGGGAGGCGGCAATCAGCCCCAGCATTTT
CAWRQGGGNQPQHF
>TRBV7-9|few|-|TRBJ2-1
TGTGCCAGCAGCCCCACTAGGTGGACATACAATGAGCAGTTCTTC
CASSPTRWTYNEQFF
>TRBV18|-|-|TRBJ2-7
TGTGCCAGCTCACCACCGAACGAAAATGAGCAGTACTTC
CASSPPNENEQYF
>TRBV29-1|few|-|TRBJ1-1
TGCAGCGTTGAAGGTCTGTTGGGGGACACTGAAGCTTTCTTT
CSVEGLLGDTEAFF
>TRBV4-2|-|TRBD2|TRBJ2-2
TGTGCCAGCAGCCAAGATCCACTAGCGGGAGGCAGTAAGACCGGGGAGCTGTTTTTT
CASSQDPLAGGSKTGELFF
>TRBV5-1|-|TRBD2|TRBJ2-7
TGCGCCAGCAGGGAGGGACTAGCGGAGGGCTACGAGCAGTACTTC
CASREGLAEGYEQYF
>TRBV20-1|-|-|TRBJ2-5
TGCAGTGCTGAACTTGAGACCCAGTACTTC
CSAELETQYF
>TRBV25-1|-|TRBD2|TRBJ2-1
TGTGCCAGCAGTGAAGAGGAGCGGGAGAGTGAGCAGTTCTTC
CASSEEERESEQFF
>TRBV7-3|-|-|TRBJ2-3
TGTGCCAGCAGCTTAACTGTTGGCTCCACAGATACGCAGTATTTT
CASSLTVGSTDTQYF
>TRBV6-6|many|TRBD1|TRBJ2-7
TGTGCCAGCAGTTACTCGAGGGACAGGGGGTACGAGCAGTACTTC
CASSYSRDRGYEQYF
>TRBV12-3/TRBV12-4|-|-|TRBJ2-7
TGTGCCAGCAGTTTTAGACTAGCGAGGGGGCCCAGGGTTTACGAGCAGTACTTC
CASSFRLARGPRVYEQYF
>TRBV27|-|TRBD1|TRBJ1-2
TGTGCCAGCAGACGGGACAGGGAAGGGCACTATGGCTACACCTTC
CASRRDREGHYGYTF
>TRBV7-2|-|-|TRBJ2-3
TGTGCCAGCAGGGTTCAAGCCCCAGATACGCAGTATTTT
CASRVQAPDTQYF
>TRBV29-1|-|-|TRBJ1-1
TGCAGCGTTGAAGTGTCCTACAATGAAGCTTTCTTT
CSVEVSYNEAFF
>TRBV29-1|-|TRBD1|TRBJ1-2
TGCAGCGTCGCACCTGACAGGGAGAACTATGGCTACACCTTC
CSVAPDRENYGYTF
>TRBV15|-|-|TRBJ1-2
TGTGCCACCAGCAGAGGAGAATACTATGGCTACACCTTC
CATSRGEYYGYTF
>TRBV27|-|TRBD2|TRBJ2-5
TGTGCCAGCAGTGTGACAGGGACTAGCAGGCAGTACTTC
CASSVTGTSRQYF
>TRBV6-5|-|-|TRBJ2-1
TGTGCCAGCAGTGTTTTCACAGGGCGGTACAATGAGCAGTTCTTC
CASSVFTGRYNEQFF
>TRBV12-3/TRBV12-4|-|-|TRBJ1-2
TGTGCCAGCAGTTTAGGCTGGCAGGGTGGCGGCTACACCTTC
CASSLGWQGGGYTF
>TRBV12-3/TRBV12-4|-|TRBD1|TRBJ2-6
TGTGCCAGCAGCTTAGGGACAGCCCCCTCCGGGGCCAACGTCCTGACTTTC
CASSLGTAPSGANVLTF
>TRBV29-1|-|TRBD2|TRBJ2-1
TGCAGCGTTGCCCCGACGACTAGCGGGACCAATGAGCAGTTCTTC
CSVAPTTSGTNEQFF
>TRBV20-1|-|-|TRBJ2-3
TGCAGTGCTAGCATAGATACGCAGTATTTT
CSASIDTQYF
>TRBV20-1|-|-|TRBJ2-3
TGCAGTGCTAGAGACCCTCTGGGATCAGATACGCAGTATTTT
CSARDPLGSDTQYF
>TRBV5-5|few|TRBD1|TRBJ1-1
TGTGCCAGCAGGATGAGACAGGGGGTGACTGAAGCTTTCTTT
CASRMRQGVTEAFF
>TRBV5-5|few|TRBD2|TRBJ2-7
TGTGCCAGCAGAATAGCGGGCTCCTACGAGCAGTACTTC
CASRIAGSYEQYF
>TRBV28|few|-|TRBJ1-2
TGTGCCAGCAGTGATCTGGGGGCGGACTATGGCTACACCTTC
CASSDLGADYGYTF
>TRBV7-9|-|TRBD1|TRBJ2-7
TGTGCCAGCAGCTTAGGGGACAGGGTCGGCGAGCAGTACTTC
CASSLGDRVGEQYF
>TRBV4-3|-|TRBD1|TRBJ1-2
TGCGCCAGCAGCCAAGATCGCTTCAGGGGGTATGGCTACACCTTC
CASSQDRFRGYGYTF
>TRBV20-1|few|-|TRBJ2-7
TGCAGTGCTAGCCGTCGGTTAATGCGGACTTCCTACGAGCAGTACTTC
CSASRRLMRTSYEQYF
>TRBV12-3/TRBV12-4|few|-|TRBJ2-1
TGTGCCAGCTTAGACCCCTTCTTATACAATGAGCAGTTCTTC
CASLDPFLYNEQFF
>TRBV12-3/TRBV12-4|once|-|TRBJ2-3
TGTGCCAGCAGTTATAGCGCCCCTAGCACAGATACGCAGTATTTT
CASSYSAPSTDTQYF
>TRBV11-1|-|TRBD1|TRBJ2-3
TGTGCCAGCAGCCAGGACAGGATGACAGATACGCAGTATTTT
CASSQDRMTDTQYF